What follows are 25 T cell receptor beta chains derived from one specimen sequenced in a study of T cell responses to AZD1222 COVID-19 vaccine. Generated by immunoSEQ multiplex PCR, the TCRdb table keeps only in-frame clones and is missing some. The table shows roughly 140,000 clones, with approximately 90% occurring only once. This material consisted of peripheral blood, taken on day 0 of AZD1222 vaccination. The receptors were gathered from an adult in good health.

This chain uses TRBV5-6 with TRBJ2-5, with D possibly TRBD2 on 6 matching bases. The V end lost 0 bases, the J end lost 4 bases, and 10 bases lay between the germline ends. CDR1 and CDR2 from the germline V gene are SGHDT and YYEEEE. This CDR3 comprises 14 residues. The CDR3 reads CASSLAGGLETQYF. Written as DNA, the CDR3 is TGTGCCAGCAGCTTGGCCGGGGGTCTAGAGACCCAGTACTTC.

The J gene is TRBJ2-2, the V gene TRBV5-4, with D perhaps matching TRBD1 (6 bases). The V and J ends lost 4 bases and 1 base respectively, with 11 bases between them. CDR3 size: 15 residues. CDR1 is SGHNT and CDR2 is YYREEE in the germline V gene (reference sequence). The DNA of the CDR3 is TGTGCCAGCAGCGATAGACAGGAGAACACCGGGGAGCTGTTTTTT. This codes for CASSDRQENTGELFF.

This clone was seen once. Other nucleotide sequences in the sample specify the same CDR3. This CDR3 is CATSDTGRGETQYF. In DNA, the CDR3 is TGTGCCACCAGTGACACAGGACGGGGAGAGACCCAGTACTTC. The V gene is TRBV24-1, the J gene TRBJ2-5; D possibly matches TRBD1 or TRBD2 (5 bases each). The germline CDR1 and CDR2 sequences are KGHDR and SFDVKD. Trimming shortened V by 4 bases and J by 4 bases, and 12 bases separated the two germline ends. There are 14 residues in the CDR3.

This clone has a single count. The chain couples TRBV20-1 to TRBJ1-2; D call uncertain. The CDR3 totals 11 residues. Germline lookup yields CDR1 DFQATT and CDR2 SNEGSKA (reference sequence). V lost 7 bases and J lost 1, with 7 bases in between. The CDR3 is CSVGNNYGYTF. The CDR3 DNA follows: TGCAGTGTCGGCAATAACTATGGCTACACCTTC.

The chain links TRBV15 to TRBJ1-6; D gene unclear. The germline CDR1 and CDR2 sequences are LNHNV and YYDKDF (reference sequence). V was cut by 1 base and J by 8 bases, with 6 bases left in between. This CDR3 is 13 amino acids long. CDR3 nucleotides: TGTGCCACCAGCAGAGGGACCTATTCACCCCTCCACTTT. Protein sequence: CATSRGTYSPLHF.

The chain carries TRBV28 and TRBJ1-1, with TRBD1 identical over 12 bases. V shed 6 bases, J shed 3 bases, and the junction held 5 bases outside the gene matches. This CDR3 is 15 amino acids long. The V gene's germline CDR1 is MDHEN and CDR2 SYDVKM. CDR3 coding DNA: TGTGCCAGCAGGGGGACAGGGGGCGTTGACACTGAAGCTTTCTTT. It encodes CASRGTGGVDTEAFF.

This clone was recorded once. V gene TRBV24-1 combines with J gene TRBJ2-5; the match to TRBD2 covers 12 bases. The ends lost 11 bases at V and 4 bases at J; junction bases unmatched: 7. There are 14 residues in the CDR3. From germline, CDR1 is KGHDR and CDR2 SFDVKD. CDR3 residues: CASRLAGVGETQYF. CDR3 nucleotide sequence: TGTGCCAGTAGACTAGCGGGGGTTGGAGAGACCCAGTACTTC.

The V call is TRBV19, the J call TRBJ1-2; 9 positions match TRBD1. Trimming took 9 bases from V and 4 from J; bases not matched to a gene: 9. Germline CDR1 and CDR2: LNHDA and SQIVND (reference sequence). The CDR3 consists of 14 residues. The CDR3 loop is CASTWGQGGYGYTF. The CDR3 nucleotides are TGTGCCAGCACGTGGGGACAGGGCGGCTATGGCTACACCTTC. Full variable domain (outside the CDR3, taken from reference TRBV19 and TRBJ1-2): DGGITQSPKYLFRKEGQNVTLSCEQNLNHDAMYWYRQDPGQGLRLIYYSQIVNDFQKGDIAEGYSVSREKKESFPLTVTSAQKNPTAFYLCASTWGQGGYGYTFGSGTRLTVV.

Written as DNA, the CDR3 is TGCGCCAGCAGTCAAAACGAGCCGGGACCCGTCTACAATGAGCAGTTCTTC. This gives the protein CASSQNEPGPVYNEQFF. This chain links TRBV23-1 with TRBJ2-1, with D perhaps TRBD1 or TRBD2 (5 bases each). TRBV23-1 carries the ORF label, with uncertain function. V was pared by 2 bases and J by 3 bases, with 17 bases between. The CDR3 sequence is 17 residues long.

CDR3 sequence (DNA): TGTGCCAGCAGCCCCCTGACAGGGCACACTGAAGCTTTCTTT. Its protein is CASSPLTGHTEAFF. This chain joins TRBV4-2 and TRBJ1-1, with 7 bases that match TRBD1. The CDR3 length is 14 residues. Germline values: CDR1 LGHNA, CDR2 YNFKEQ. Trimming at V came to 4 bases and at J to 3 bases, leaving 5 bases not matched to a gene.

This chain connects TRBV3-1 (or the pseudogene TRBV3-2) to TRBJ1-1; D unclear. The CDR3 length is 13 residues. The V end lost 4 bases, the J end lost 1 base, and 7 bases lay between the germline ends. Germline values: CDR1 LGHDT, CDR2 YNNKEL (reference sequence). Written as DNA, the CDR3 is TGTGCCAGCAGCCTGACACCGAACACTGAAGCTTTCTTT. It yields the protein CASSLTPNTEAFF.

This chain uses TRBV6-4 with TRBJ2-1, with D maybe TRBD2 (6 bases). Per germline, CDR1 MRHNA and CDR2 SNTAGT. CDR3 length equals 14 residues. The V and J ends lost 4 bases and 5 bases respectively, with 12 bases between them. CDR3 sequence reads: CASSGEVGHNEQFF. CDR3 nucleotides: TGTGCCAGCAGTGGGGAGGTCGGTCACAATGAGCAGTTCTTC.

The chain couples TRBV7-9 to TRBJ2-2; TRBD1 aligns across 9 bases. CDR1 SEHNR and CDR2 FQNEAQ come from the germline V gene (reference sequence). V trimming: 5 bases; J trimming: 4 bases; junction bases outside the gene matches: 8. This CDR3 comprises 16 residues. CDR3 DNA: TGTGCCAGCAGCACCGGGACAGGGAGTTCCACCGGGGAGCTGTTTTTT. As protein: CASSTGTGSSTGELFF.

The chain combines TRBV4-1 with TRBJ2-2; D might be TRBD1 (6 bases). Trimming shortened V by 4 bases and J by 1 base, and 16 bases separated the two germline ends. This CDR3 spans 17 amino acids. Germline assignment: CDR1 MGHRA and CDR2 YSYEKL. CDR3 sequence (DNA): TGCGCCAGCAGCCTGATGGTGGGGGCTATGAACACCGGGGAGCTGTTTTTT. Translation: CASSLMVGAMNTGELFF.

The chain has TRBV27 and TRBJ1-2; D unclear. Germline CDR1 reads MNHEY; CDR2 reads SMNVEV (reference sequence). The CDR3 runs 14 residues. V gave up 5 bases and J gave up 4 bases, with 14 bases separating them. The DNA for the CDR3 is TGTGCCAGCAGTACATTCGACAACCCCTATGGCTACACCTTC. This sequence encodes CASSTFDNPYGYTF.

The rearrangement joins TRBV19 to TRBJ2-1, with D perhaps given as TRBD1 or TRBD2 (5 bases each). There are 15 residues in the CDR3. Germline loops: CDR1 LNHDA, CDR2 SQIVND (reference sequence). Trimming shortened V by 5 bases and J by 8 bases, and 19 bases separated the two germline ends. CDR3 region: CASSSPGRAIYEQFF. The CDR3 coding sequence is TGTGCCAGTAGTTCACCGGGACGGGCCATCTATGAGCAGTTCTTC.

The table lists this clone with a count of one. V and J are TRBV7-9 and TRBJ1-1; TRBD1 matches 7 bases. Trimming removed 1 base from V and 3 bases from J; junction bases left unmatched: 11. CDR3 size: 17 residues. CDR1 and CDR2 from the germline V gene are SEHNR and FQNEAQ (reference sequence). CDR3 sequence reads: CASSLGILRGQDTEAFF. The DNA of the CDR3 is TGTGCCAGCAGCTTAGGGATTCTGAGGGGGCAGGACACTGAAGCTTTCTTT.

This clone has more than one count but fewer than ten. The rearrangement uses TRBV18 and TRBJ1-1, with TRBD1 as a possible D gene (6 bases). With 6 bases removed from V and 1 base from J, the gap between germline ends came to 12 bases. The V gene's germline CDR1 is KGHSH and CDR2 LQKENI. The CDR3 extends over 14 amino acids. CDR3 sequence reads: CASSPGHPNTEAFF. CDR3 DNA: TGTGCCAGCTCCCCGGGACACCCGAACACTGAAGCTTTCTTT. Variable domain in full (rest from reference TRBV18 and TRBJ1-1): NAGVMQNPRHLVRRRGQEARLRCSPMKGHSHVYWYRQLPEEGLKFMVYLQKENIIDESGMPKERFSAEFPKEGPSILRIQQVVRGDSAAYFCASSPGHPNTEAFFGQGTRLTVV.

The chain uses TRBV4-1 and TRBJ2-6, with 8 bases fitting TRBD1. The germline V gene has CDR1 MGHRA and CDR2 YSYEKL. Unmatched junction bases numbered 4, after V lost 5 bases and J lost 4 bases. CDR3 size: 15 residues. The CDR3 region is CASSTQGVGANVLTF. CDR3 nucleotide sequence: TGCGCCAGCAGCACACAGGGGGTCGGGGCCAACGTCCTGACTTTC.

The chain couples TRBV6-4 to TRBJ2-1, with 11 positions matching TRBD2. Germline trimming cut 2 bases from V and 4 bases from J; bases unmatched to any gene: 1. Germline V gene lookup returns CDR1 MRHNA and CDR2 SNTAGT. The CDR3 extends over 15 amino acids. In DNA, the CDR3 is TGTGCCAGCAGTGACGGGACTAGCGGTTACAATGAGCAGTTCTTC. This codes for CASSDGTSGYNEQFF.

This clone was seen a few times. This sequence joins TRBV19 and TRBJ2-7; TRBD1 matches at 7 bases. V gave up 10 bases and J gave up 4 bases; unmatched junction bases: 10. Germline assignment: CDR1 LNHDA and CDR2 SQIVND (reference sequence). There are 13 residues in the CDR3. CDR3 amino acids: CATSRQGSYEQYF. The CDR3 region has the DNA TGTGCCACTAGCCGACAGGGTAGTTACGAGCAGTACTTC.

This chain joins TRBV6-5 and TRBJ1-2, with D possibly TRBD1 on 5 matching bases. The CDR3 spans 12 residues. Germline-derived CDR1 and CDR2 are MNHEY and SVGAGI. V was cut by 3 bases and J by 5 bases, with 7 bases left in between. CDR3 sequence reads: CASSYDRYGYTF. DNA for the CDR3: TGTGCCAGCAGTTATGACAGATATGGCTACACCTTC.

The chain employs TRBV7-9 and TRBJ2-3; D may be TRBD2 (7 bases). The V gene lost 5 bases and the J gene lost 2 bases, with 17 bases spanning the gap. The CDR3 runs 16 residues. Germline values: CDR1 SEHNR, CDR2 FQNEAQ (reference sequence). The CDR3 nucleotides are TGTGCCAGCAGCCCGGTAGGGGGGGATAACACAGATACGCAGTATTTT. Its translation is CASSPVGGDNTDTQYF.

The gene calls are TRBV9 and TRBJ2-2, with TRBD1 identical over 7 bases. The CDR3 spans 14 residues. Trimming cost V 4 bases and J 6 bases; bases outside gene matches: 6. Germline CDR1 reads SGDLS; CDR2 reads YYNGEE. For the CDR3, the DNA is TGTGCCAGCAGCCCCCAGGGGGTGTCCGGGGAGCTGTTTTTT. Translated, it gives CASSPQGVSGELFF.

J is TRBJ1-2 and V is TRBV5-1; no definite D call. CDR3 length equals 13 residues. Germline V gives CDR1 SGHRS, CDR2 YFSETQ. V was cut by 4 bases and J by 3 bases, with 10 bases left in between. CDR3 in DNA: TGCGCCAGCAGCAAGACATCCTACTATGGCTACACCTTC. It codes for CASSKTSYYGYTF.